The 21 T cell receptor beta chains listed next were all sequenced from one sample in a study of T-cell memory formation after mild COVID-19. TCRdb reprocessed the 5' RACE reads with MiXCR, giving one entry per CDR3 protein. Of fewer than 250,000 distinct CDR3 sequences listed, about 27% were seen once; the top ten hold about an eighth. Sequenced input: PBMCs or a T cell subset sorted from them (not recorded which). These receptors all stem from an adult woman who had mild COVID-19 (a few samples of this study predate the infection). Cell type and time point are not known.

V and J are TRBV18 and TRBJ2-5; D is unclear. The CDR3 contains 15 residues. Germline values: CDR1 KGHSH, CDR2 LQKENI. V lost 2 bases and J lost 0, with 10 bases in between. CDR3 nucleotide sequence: TGTGCCAGCTCACCAGTCGACAAGTACCAAGAGACCCAGTACTTC. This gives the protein CASSPVDKYQETQYF.

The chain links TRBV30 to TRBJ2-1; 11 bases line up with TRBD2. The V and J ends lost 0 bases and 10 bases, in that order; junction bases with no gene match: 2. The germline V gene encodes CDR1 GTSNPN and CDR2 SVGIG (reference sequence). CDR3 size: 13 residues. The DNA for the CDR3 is TGTGCCTGGAGTGTAGGACTAGCGGGCGAGCAGTTCTTC. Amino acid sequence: CAWSVGLAGEQFF.

Here the CDR3 DNA reads TGTGCCAGCAGCTTAGTTGACGGTACCTACGAGCAGTACTTC. It encodes CASSLVDGTYEQYF. The chain uses TRBV7-9 and TRBJ2-7; D not resolved. The CDR3 totals 14 residues. Germline V gives CDR1 SEHNR, CDR2 FQNEAQ (reference sequence). V dropped 1 base and J dropped 2 bases, with 9 bases sitting between them.

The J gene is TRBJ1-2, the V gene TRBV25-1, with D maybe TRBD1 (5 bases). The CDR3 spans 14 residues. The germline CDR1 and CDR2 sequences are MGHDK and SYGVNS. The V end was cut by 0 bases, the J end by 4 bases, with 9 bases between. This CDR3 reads CASSEYQGSYGYTF. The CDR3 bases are TGTGCCAGCAGTGAATATCAGGGTAGCTATGGCTACACCTTC.

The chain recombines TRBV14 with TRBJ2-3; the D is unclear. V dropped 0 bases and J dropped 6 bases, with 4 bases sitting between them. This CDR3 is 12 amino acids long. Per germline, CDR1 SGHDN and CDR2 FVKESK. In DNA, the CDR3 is TGTGCCAGCAGCCAAGATTGGGATACGCAGTATTTT. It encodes CASSQDWDTQYF.

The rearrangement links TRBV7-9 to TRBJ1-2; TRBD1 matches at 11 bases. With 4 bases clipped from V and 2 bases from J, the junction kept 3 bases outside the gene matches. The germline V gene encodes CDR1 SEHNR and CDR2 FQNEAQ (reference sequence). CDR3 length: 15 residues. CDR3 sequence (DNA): TGTGCCAGCAGCTCAGGACAGGGGGCGAACTATGGCTACACCTTC. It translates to CASSSGQGANYGYTF.

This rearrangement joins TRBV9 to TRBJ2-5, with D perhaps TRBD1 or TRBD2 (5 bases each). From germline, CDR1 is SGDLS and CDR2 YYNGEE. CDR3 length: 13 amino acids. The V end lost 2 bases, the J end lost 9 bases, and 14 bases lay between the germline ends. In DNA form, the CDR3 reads TGTGCCAGCAGCGTTAGAGGGGCGCGGGCCCAGTACTTC. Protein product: CASSVRGARAQYF.

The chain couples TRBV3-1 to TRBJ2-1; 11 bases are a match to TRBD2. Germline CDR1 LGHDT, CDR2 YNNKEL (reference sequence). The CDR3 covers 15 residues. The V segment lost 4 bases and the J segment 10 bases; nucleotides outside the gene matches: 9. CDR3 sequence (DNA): TGTGCCAGCAGCCCTATGACTAGCGGGATGGGGGAGCAGTTCTTC. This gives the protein CASSPMTSGMGEQFF.

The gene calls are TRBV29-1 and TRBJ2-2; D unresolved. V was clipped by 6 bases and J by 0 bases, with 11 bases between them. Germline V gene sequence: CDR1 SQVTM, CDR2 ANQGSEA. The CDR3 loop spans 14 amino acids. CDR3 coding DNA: TGCAGCGTCCCGCGCACCTCGAACACCGGGGAGCTGTTTTTT. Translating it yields CSVPRTSNTGELFF.

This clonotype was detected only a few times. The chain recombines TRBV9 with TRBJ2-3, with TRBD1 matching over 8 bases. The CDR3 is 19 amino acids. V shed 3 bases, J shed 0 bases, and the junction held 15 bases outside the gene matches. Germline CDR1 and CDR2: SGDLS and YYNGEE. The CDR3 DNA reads TGTGCCAGCAGCGCGACGAGCTTCCCAGGGGGCAGAAGCACAGATACGCAGTATTTT. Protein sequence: CASSATSFPGGRSTDTQYF.

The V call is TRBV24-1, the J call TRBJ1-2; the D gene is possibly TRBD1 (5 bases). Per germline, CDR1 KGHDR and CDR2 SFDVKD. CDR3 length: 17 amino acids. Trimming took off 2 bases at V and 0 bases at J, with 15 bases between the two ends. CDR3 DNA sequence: TGTGCCACCAGTGATTCCCCGGGGGTCAAAGCTAACTATGGCTACACCTTC. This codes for CATSDSPGVKANYGYTF.

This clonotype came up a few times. CDR3 sequence: CASSHTWTGGSGANVLTF. CDR3 nucleotides: TGTGCCAGCAGCCATACGTGGACAGGGGGCTCTGGGGCCAACGTCCTGACTTTC. The chain recombines TRBV11-1 with TRBJ2-6, with 10 nucleotides matching TRBD1. Germline-derived CDR1 and CDR2 are SGHAT and FQDESV (reference sequence). Trimming at V came to 5 bases and at J to 0 bases, leaving 7 bases not matched to a gene. The length of the CDR3 is 18 residues.

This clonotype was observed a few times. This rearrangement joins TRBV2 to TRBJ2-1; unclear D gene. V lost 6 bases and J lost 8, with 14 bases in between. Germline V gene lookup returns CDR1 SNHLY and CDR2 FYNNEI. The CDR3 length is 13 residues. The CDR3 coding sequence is TGTGCCAGCAGATCCCAGCCGGCGGATGAGCAGTTCTTC. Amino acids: CASRSQPADEQFF.

The chain's CDR3 is CASSPQASGYNEQFF. In DNA form, the CDR3 reads TGTGCCAGCAGCCCGCAGGCAAGCGGGTACAATGAGCAGTTCTTC. This sequence joins TRBV7-6 and TRBJ2-1, with D possibly matching TRBD2 (6 bases). CDR1 and CDR2 (germline): SGHVS, FNYEAQ. The CDR3 spans 15 residues. V lost 5 bases, J lost 4 bases, and 15 bases lay in between.

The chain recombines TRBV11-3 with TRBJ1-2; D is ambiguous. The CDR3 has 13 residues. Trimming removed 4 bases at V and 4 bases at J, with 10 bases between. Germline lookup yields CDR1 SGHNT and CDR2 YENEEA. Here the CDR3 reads CASSYKALYGYTF. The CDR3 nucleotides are TGTGCCAGCAGCTACAAGGCCCTCTATGGCTACACCTTC.

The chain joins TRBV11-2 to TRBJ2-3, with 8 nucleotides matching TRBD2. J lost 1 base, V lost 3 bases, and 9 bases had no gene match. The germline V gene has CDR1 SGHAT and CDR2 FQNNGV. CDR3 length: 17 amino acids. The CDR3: CASSFLAGGWGTDTQYF. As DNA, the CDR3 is TGTGCCAGCAGCTTTCTGGCGGGAGGATGGGGCACAGATACGCAGTATTTT. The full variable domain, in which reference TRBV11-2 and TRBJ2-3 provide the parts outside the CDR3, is EAGVAQSPRYKIIEKRQSVAFWCNPISGHATLYWYQQILGQGPKLLIQFQNNGVVDDSQLPKDRFSAERLKGVDSTLKIQPAKLEDSAVYLCASSFLAGGWGTDTQYFGPGTRLTVL.

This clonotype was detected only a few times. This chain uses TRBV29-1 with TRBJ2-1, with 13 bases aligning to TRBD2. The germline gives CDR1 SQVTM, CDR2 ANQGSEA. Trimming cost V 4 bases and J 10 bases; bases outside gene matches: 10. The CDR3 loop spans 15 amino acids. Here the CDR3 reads CSVARTSGGAGEQFF. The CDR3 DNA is TGCAGCGTTGCCCGTACTAGCGGGGGGGCGGGAGAGCAGTTCTTC.

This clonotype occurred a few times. This CDR3 reads CATTTRTASSYNEQFF. The DNA for the CDR3 is TGTGCCACCACAACCCGGACAGCCAGCTCCTACAATGAGCAGTTCTTC. This chain connects TRBV27 to TRBJ2-1; tentatively, D is TRBD1 (6 bases). V lost 10 bases, J lost 0 bases, and 19 bases lay in between. Germline CDR1 reads MNHEY; CDR2 reads SMNVEV (reference sequence). This CDR3 is built from 16 residues.

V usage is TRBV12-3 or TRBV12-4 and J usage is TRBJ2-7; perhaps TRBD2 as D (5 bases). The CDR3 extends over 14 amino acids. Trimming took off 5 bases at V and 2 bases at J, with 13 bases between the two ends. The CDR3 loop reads CASSVLGEAYEQYF. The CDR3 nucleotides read TGTGCCAGCAGTGTTCTGGGAGAGGCCTACGAGCAGTACTTC.

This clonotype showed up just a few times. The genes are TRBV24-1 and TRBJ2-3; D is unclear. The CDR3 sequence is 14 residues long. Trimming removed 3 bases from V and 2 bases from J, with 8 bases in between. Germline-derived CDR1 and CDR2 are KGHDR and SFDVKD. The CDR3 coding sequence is TGTGCCACCAGTGATCCGAGGCCCACAGATACGCAGTATTTT. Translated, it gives CATSDPRPTDTQYF.

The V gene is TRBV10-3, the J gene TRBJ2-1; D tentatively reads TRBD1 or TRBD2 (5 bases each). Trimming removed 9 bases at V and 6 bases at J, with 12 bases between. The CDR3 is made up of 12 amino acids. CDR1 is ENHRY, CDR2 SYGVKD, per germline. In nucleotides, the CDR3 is TGTGCCATTGGGACGGCTTTCAATGAGCAGTTCTTC. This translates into CAIGTAFNEQFF.